This T cell receptor beta chain was sequenced during a study of OX40 agonist ivuxolimab in advanced cancers. Study context: The drug used for patients, ivuxolimab, was an agonistic anti-OX40 (CD134) antibody. Points from the study as a whole: The mean number of expanded clones was higher in CD8+ T cells than in CD4+.

Turning to this clone: Its antigen is undetermined.

Measured with immunoSEQ multiplex PCR; TCRdb has only the in-frame clones, and not every one. The data show roughly 41,000 clones, 70% to 80% seen once. Specimen: CD4+ or CD8+ T cells sorted from blood, collected in a trial of the OX40 agonist ivuxolimab. The TCR sequence derives from an adult with an advanced solid tumor such as melanoma, head and neck, liver or kidney cancer.

DNA of the CDR3: TGTGCCAGCAGCTTAGGGCCTTCGGAGGGTGGCTACACCTTC. It is translated as CASSLGPSEGGYTF. This sequence joins TRBV7-2 and TRBJ1-2; D not certain. Germline V gives CDR1 SGHTA, CDR2 FQGNSA. The CDR3 runs to 14 residues. The V end was cut by 1 base, the J end by 7 bases, with 13 bases between.